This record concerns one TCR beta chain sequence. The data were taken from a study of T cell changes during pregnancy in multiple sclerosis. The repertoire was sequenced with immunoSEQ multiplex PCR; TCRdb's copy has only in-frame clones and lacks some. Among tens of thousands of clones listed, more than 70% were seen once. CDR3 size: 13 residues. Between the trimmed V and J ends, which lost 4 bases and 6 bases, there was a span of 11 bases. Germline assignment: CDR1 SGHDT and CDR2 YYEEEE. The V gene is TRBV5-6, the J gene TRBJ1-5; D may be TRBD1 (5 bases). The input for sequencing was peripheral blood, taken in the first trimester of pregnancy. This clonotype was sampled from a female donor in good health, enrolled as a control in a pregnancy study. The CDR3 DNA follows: TGTGCCAGCAGCCCAGACAGTATTCAGCCCCAGCATTTT. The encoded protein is CASSPDSIQPQHF.